Listed here are 16 T cell receptor beta chains from one sample, sequenced in a study of PD-1 blockade in classical Hodgkin lymphoma. Patients all relapsed after autologous stem cell transplantation, and there was variation in brentuximab vedotin exposure. Using immunoSEQ multiplex PCR, the repertoire was profiled, and TCRdb retains in-frame clones only, with some absent. The sample yields some 100,000 clones, roughly 89% seen once. Here the sequenced sample was peripheral blood mononuclear cells (PBMCs), taken at baseline. These receptors all come from a human donor with classical Hodgkin lymphoma.

This chain joins TRBV11-2 and TRBJ2-7, with D perhaps matching TRBD2 (6 bases). Germline CDR1 is SGHAT and CDR2 is FQNNGV. This CDR3 comprises 16 residues. Trimming removed 7 bases at V and 3 bases at J, with 22 bases between. The CDR3 bases are TGTGCCAGCACTATGACCGGGGGAAAAGGAGGCTACGAGCAGTACTTC. Its protein product is CASTMTGGKGGYEQYF.

This clone appeared once. The rearrangement uses TRBV10-1 and TRBJ2-1, with D maybe TRBD2 (6 bases). The CDR3 covers 15 residues. CDR1 and CDR2 from the germline V gene are WNHNN and SYGVQD (reference sequence). Trimming took 2 bases from V and 9 from J, leaving 17 bases between them. The CDR3: CASSETSPSMGEQFF. The CDR3 DNA sequence: TGCGCCAGCAGTGAGACTAGCCCTTCAATGGGTGAGCAGTTCTTC.

As DNA, the CDR3 is TGCGCCAGCAGCCAAGGATCTCAAGCACTACGAAGCACAGATACGCAGTATTTT. Translating gives CASSQGSQALRSTDTQYF. The J gene is TRBJ2-3, the V gene TRBV4-1; the D is unclear. Germline CDR1 reads MGHRA; CDR2 reads YSYEKL. The CDR3 covers 18 residues. Trimming shortened V by 1 base and J by 0 bases, and 17 bases separated the two germline ends.

The chain couples TRBV30 to TRBJ2-2; weak D call: TRBD1 (5 bases). Germline V gives CDR1 GTSNPN, CDR2 SVGIG (reference sequence). With 4 bases removed from V and 7 bases from J, the gap between germline ends came to 25 bases. This CDR3 spans 17 amino acids. For the CDR3, the DNA is TGTGCCTGGAAACGCCCAGGGTTCCGGGCCGACGTCGGGGAGCTGTTTTTT. It is translated as CAWKRPGFRADVGELFF.

The V call is TRBV11-2, the J call TRBJ1-2; the D is unclear. This CDR3 region has 17 residues. Per the germline V gene, CDR1 is SGHAT and CDR2 is FQNNGV. Trimming pared 2 bases from V and 3 bases from J, leaving 19 bases between. The CDR3 is CASSLLPEAILDYGYTF. DNA of the CDR3: TGTGCCAGCAGCTTATTGCCCGAAGCCATCCTTGACTATGGCTACACCTTC.

J is TRBJ1-2 and V is TRBV27; possible D gene TRBD1, 6 bases. V was trimmed by 2 bases and J by 8 bases, leaving 33 bases between them. Germline CDR1 is MNHEY and CDR2 is SMNVEV (reference sequence). The CDR3 totals 20 residues. Written as DNA, the CDR3 is TGTGCCAGCAGTTTAGATCCACGGGACAACTACGCTAGGGGATTGGGCGGCTACACCTTC. Residues: CASSLDPRDNYARGLGGYTF.

In this sample, this clone turned up once. The chain carries TRBV11-2 and TRBJ1-3; D gene uncertain. V lost 2 bases and J 5 bases, leaving 10 bases between the germline ends. In germline, CDR1 is SGHAT, CDR2 FQNNGV. This CDR3 comprises 14 residues. The CDR3 sequence is CASSLTSSRNTIYF. Written as DNA, the CDR3 is TGTGCCAGCAGCTTAACCAGCTCGAGAAACACCATATATTTT. Based on the CDR3 plus reference TRBV11-2 and TRBJ1-3, the full variable domain is EAGVAQSPRYKIIEKRQSVAFWCNPISGHATLYWYQQILGQGPKLLIQFQNNGVVDDSQLPKDRFSAERLKGVDSTLKIQPAKLEDSAVYLCASSLTSSRNTIYFGEGSWLTVV.

V is TRBV9 and J is TRBJ2-5; 9 bases match TRBD2. The germline V gene encodes CDR1 SGDLS and CDR2 YYNGEE. This CDR3 contains 15 residues. V lost 0 bases to trimming and J lost 5 bases; unmatched junction nucleotides: 5. The CDR3 coding sequence is TGTGCCAGCAGCGTAGTAGGACTAGCGAGGGAGACCCAGTACTTC. Amino acids: CASSVVGLARETQYF. Looking up the rest from reference TRBV9 and TRBJ2-5 gives the full variable domain: DSGVTQTPKHLITATGQRVTLRCSPRSGDLSVYWYQQSLDQGLQFLIQYYNGEERAKGNILERFSAQQFPDLHSELNLSSLELGDSALYFCASSVVGLARETQYFGPGTRLLVL.

The rearrangement uses TRBV5-1 and TRBJ1-2; no clear D gene. Germline lookup yields CDR1 SGHRS and CDR2 YFSETQ. The CDR3 is made up of 13 amino acids. V lost 4 bases, J lost 2 bases, and 9 bases lay in between. The CDR3 reads CASSTPENYGYTF. For the CDR3, the DNA is TGCGCCAGCAGCACGCCAGAGAACTATGGCTACACCTTC. The variable domain in full, with the rest retrieved from reference TRBV5-1 and TRBJ1-2, is KAGVTQTPRYLIKTRGQQVTLSCSPISGHRSVSWYQQTPGQGLQFLFEYFSETQRNKGNFPGRFSGRQFSNSRSEMNVSTLELGDSALYLCASSTPENYGYTFGSGTRLTVV.

CDR3 in DNA: TGTGCCAGTAGTAGGGTAGCTACGTCCTACAATGAGCAGTTCTTC. Its translation is CASSRVATSYNEQFF. The V call is TRBV19, the J call TRBJ2-1; no firm D call. CDR3 length equals 15 residues. V lost 4 bases, J lost 1 base, and 11 bases lay in between. The germline V gene encodes CDR1 LNHDA and CDR2 SQIVND (reference sequence).

V and J are TRBV6-5 and TRBJ1-1, with 7 bases fitting TRBD1. The CDR3 length is 16 residues. The germline gives CDR1 MNHEY, CDR2 SVGAGI. V shed 2 bases and J 0 bases; nucleotides not matched to a gene: 6. The CDR3 DNA reads TGTGCCAGCAGTTACGAGGGGGCCCCAATGAACACTGAAGCTTTCTTT. As protein: CASSYEGAPMNTEAFF.

In this sample, this clone turned up a few times. This sample also contains other DNA sequences that code for the same CDR3. The genes are TRBV19 and TRBJ1-5, with 7 bases fitting TRBD1. Germline V gives CDR1 LNHDA, CDR2 SQIVND (reference sequence). J lost 4 bases, V lost 6 bases, and 3 bases had no gene match. CDR3 size: 13 residues. DNA for the CDR3: TGTGCCAGTAGCAGGGGGGCTAATCAGCCCCAGCATTTT. This codes for CASSRGANQPQHF. Full variable domain (remainder filled in from reference TRBV19 and TRBJ1-5): DGGITQSPKYLFRKEGQNVTLSCEQNLNHDAMYWYRQDPGQGLRLIYYSQIVNDFQKGDIAEGYSVSREKKESFPLTVTSAQKNPTAFYLCASSRGANQPQHFGDGTRLSIL.

The chain couples TRBV7-9 to TRBJ1-2; TRBD1 matches 9 bases. CDR1 is SEHNR, CDR2 FQNEAQ, per germline (reference sequence). The CDR3 extends over 15 amino acids. V shed 6 bases, J shed 9 bases, and the junction held 14 bases outside the gene matches. The DNA for the CDR3 is TGTGCCAGCAGGCCTTCCGGGACAGGGTTATTGAGCTACACCTTC. It specifies CASRPSGTGLLSYTF.

The chain links TRBV10-2 to TRBJ2-2, with D perhaps matching TRBD2 (5 bases). The CDR3 contains 14 residues. Germline CDR1 reads WSHSY; CDR2 reads SAAADI. Between the trimmed V and J ends, which lost 3 bases and 3 bases, there was a span of 8 bases. The CDR3 protein is CASSDGIDTGELFF. CDR3 nucleotides: TGCGCCAGCAGTGACGGGATCGACACCGGGGAGCTGTTTTTT.

CDR3 DNA sequence: TGTGCCACCGGGGGGCGGGAGGTCTACGAGCAGTACTTC. Translated, it gives CATGGREVYEQYF. The chain carries TRBV6-6 and TRBJ2-7; TRBD2 aligns across 8 bases. With 10 bases clipped from V and 3 bases from J, the junction kept 8 bases outside the gene matches. The CDR3 extends over 13 amino acids. In germline, CDR1 is MNHNY, CDR2 SVGAGI (reference sequence).

This chain connects TRBV9 to TRBJ1-4; D is uncertain. Trimming took 0 bases from V and 6 from J, leaving 12 bases between them. Germline-derived CDR1 and CDR2 are SGDLS and YYNGEE. The CDR3 extends over 15 amino acids. CDR3 sequence (DNA): TGTGCCAGCAGCGTAGGTGCCGAACTTTATGAAAAACTGTTTTTT. As protein: CASSVGAELYEKLFF.